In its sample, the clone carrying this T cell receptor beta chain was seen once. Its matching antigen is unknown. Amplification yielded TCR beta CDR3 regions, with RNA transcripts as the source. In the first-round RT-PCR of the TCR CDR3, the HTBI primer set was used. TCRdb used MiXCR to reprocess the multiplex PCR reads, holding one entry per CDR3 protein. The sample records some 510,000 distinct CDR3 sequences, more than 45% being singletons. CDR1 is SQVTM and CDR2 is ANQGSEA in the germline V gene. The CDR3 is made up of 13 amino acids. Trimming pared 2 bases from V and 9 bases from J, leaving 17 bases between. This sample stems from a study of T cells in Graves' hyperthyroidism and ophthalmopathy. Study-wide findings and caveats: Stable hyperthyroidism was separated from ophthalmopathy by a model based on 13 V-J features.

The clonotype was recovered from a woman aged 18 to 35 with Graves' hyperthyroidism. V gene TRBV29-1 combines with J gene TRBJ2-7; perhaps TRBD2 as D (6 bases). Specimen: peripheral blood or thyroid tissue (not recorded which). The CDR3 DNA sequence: TGCAGCGTTGAAACCGGGGGTAACGTTTTGCAGTACTTC. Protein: CSVETGGNVLQYF.